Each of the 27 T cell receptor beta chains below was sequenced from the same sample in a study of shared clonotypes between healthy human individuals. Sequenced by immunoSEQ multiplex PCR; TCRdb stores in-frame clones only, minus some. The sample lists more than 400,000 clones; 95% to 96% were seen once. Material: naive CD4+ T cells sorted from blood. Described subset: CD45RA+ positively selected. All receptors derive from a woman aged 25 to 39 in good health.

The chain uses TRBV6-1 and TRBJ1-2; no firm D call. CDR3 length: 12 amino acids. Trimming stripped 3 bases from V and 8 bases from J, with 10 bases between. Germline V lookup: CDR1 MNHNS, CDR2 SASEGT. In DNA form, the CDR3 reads TGTGCCAGCAGTGAGCAAGGTGGAGGCTACACCTTC. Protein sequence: CASSEQGGGYTF.

CDR3 in DNA: TGCGCCAGCAGCCCAGACGGGGGGTTCATGAACACTGAAGCTTTCTTT. This gives the protein CASSPDGGFMNTEAFF. The chain combines TRBV5-1 with TRBJ1-1; tentative D call: TRBD1 (5 bases). The length of the CDR3 is 16 residues. Trimming removed 4 bases at V and 0 bases at J, with 16 bases between. Germline assignment: CDR1 SGHRS and CDR2 YFSETQ.

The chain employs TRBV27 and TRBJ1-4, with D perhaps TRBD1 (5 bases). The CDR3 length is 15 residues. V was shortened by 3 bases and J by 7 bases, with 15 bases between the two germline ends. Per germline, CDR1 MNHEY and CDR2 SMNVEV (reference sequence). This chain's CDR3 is CASSLADREFEKLFF. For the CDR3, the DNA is TGTGCCAGCAGTTTGGCCGACAGAGAATTTGAAAAACTGTTTTTT.

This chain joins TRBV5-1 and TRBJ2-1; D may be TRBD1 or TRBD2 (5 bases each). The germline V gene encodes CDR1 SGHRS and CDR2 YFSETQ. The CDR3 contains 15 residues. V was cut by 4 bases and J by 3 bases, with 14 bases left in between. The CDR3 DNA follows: TGCGCCAGCAGCGTAGAGAGGGGCTACTACAATGAGCAGTTCTTC. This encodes CASSVERGYYNEQFF.

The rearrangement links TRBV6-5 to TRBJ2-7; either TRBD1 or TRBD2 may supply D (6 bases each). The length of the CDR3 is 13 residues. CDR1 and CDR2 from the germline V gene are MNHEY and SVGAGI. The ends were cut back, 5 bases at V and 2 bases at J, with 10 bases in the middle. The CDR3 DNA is TGTGCCAGCAGTATGGGGGGCCCCTACGAGCAGTACTTC. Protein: CASSMGGPYEQYF.

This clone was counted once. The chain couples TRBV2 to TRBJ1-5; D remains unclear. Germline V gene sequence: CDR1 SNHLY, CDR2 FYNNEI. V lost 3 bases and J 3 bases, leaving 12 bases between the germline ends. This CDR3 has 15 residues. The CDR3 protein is CASSDAGGYNQPQHF. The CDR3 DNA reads TGTGCCAGCAGTGACGCAGGCGGATACAATCAGCCCCAGCATTTT.

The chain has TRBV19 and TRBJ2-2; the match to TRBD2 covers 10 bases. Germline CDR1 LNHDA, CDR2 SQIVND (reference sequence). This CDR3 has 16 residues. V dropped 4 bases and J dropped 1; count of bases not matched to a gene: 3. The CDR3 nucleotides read TGTGCCAGTAGTAGAACTAGCGGGATGAACACCGGGGAGCTGTTTTTT. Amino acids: CASSRTSGMNTGELFF.

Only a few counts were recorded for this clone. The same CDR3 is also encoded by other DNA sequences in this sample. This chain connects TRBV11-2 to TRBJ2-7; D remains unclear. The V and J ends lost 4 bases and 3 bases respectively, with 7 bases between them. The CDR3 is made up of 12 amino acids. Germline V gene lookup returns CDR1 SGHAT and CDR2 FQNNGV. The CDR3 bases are TGTGCCAGCAGCTCCTTAGGCTACGAGCAGTACTTC. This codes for CASSSLGYEQYF.

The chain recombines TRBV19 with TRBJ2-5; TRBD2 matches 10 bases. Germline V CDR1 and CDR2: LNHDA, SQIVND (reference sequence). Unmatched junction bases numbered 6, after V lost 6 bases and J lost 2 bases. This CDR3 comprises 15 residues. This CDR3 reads CASSLAGAMQETQYF. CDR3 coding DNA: TGTGCCAGTAGCCTAGCGGGAGCGATGCAAGAGACCCAGTACTTC.

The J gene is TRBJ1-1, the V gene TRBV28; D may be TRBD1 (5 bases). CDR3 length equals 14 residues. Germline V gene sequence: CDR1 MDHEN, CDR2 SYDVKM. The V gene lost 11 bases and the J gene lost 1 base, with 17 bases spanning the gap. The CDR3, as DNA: TGTGCCTCAGACCACCCGGGGCCGAACACTGAAGCTTTCTTT. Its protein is CASDHPGPNTEAFF. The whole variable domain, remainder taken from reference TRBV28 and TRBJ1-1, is DVKVTQSSRYLVKRTGEKVFLECVQDMDHENMFWYRQDPGLGLRLIYFSYDVKMKEKGDIPEGYSVSREKKERFSLILESASTNQTSMYLCASDHPGPNTEAFFGQGTRLTVV.

CDR3 residues: CASTDGLAGASYEQYF. DNA of the CDR3: TGTGCCAGCACCGACGGACTAGCGGGAGCCTCCTACGAGCAGTACTTC. This rearrangement joins TRBV28 to TRBJ2-7, with 13 nucleotides matching TRBD2. V shed 7 bases and J 0 bases; nucleotides not matched to a gene: 6. The CDR3 has 16 residues. The germline CDR1 and CDR2 sequences are MDHEN and SYDVKM.

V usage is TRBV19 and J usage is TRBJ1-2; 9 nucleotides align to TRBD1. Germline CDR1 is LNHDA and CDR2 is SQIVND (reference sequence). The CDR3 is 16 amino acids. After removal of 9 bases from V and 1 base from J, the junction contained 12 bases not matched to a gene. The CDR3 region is CASRDRELALNYGYTF. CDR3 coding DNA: TGTGCCAGCCGGGACAGGGAGCTTGCGCTTAACTATGGCTACACCTTC.

CDR3 loop: CASSQVGQKNTEAFF. The CDR3 DNA sequence: TGTGCCAGCAGCCAAGTAGGGCAGAAGAACACTGAAGCTTTCTTT. The J gene is TRBJ1-1, the V gene TRBV4-2; unclear D gene. The CDR3 is made up of 15 amino acids. The V end lost 1 base, the J end lost 1 base, and 10 bases lay between the germline ends. The germline gives CDR1 LGHNA, CDR2 YNFKEQ.

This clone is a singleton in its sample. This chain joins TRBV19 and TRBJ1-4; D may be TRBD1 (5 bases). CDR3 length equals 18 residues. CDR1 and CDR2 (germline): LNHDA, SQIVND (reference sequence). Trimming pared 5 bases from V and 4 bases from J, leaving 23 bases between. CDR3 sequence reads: CASSPILARQTINEKLFF. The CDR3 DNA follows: TGTGCCAGTAGTCCCATCCTCGCCCGACAGACCATTAATGAAAAACTGTTTTTT.

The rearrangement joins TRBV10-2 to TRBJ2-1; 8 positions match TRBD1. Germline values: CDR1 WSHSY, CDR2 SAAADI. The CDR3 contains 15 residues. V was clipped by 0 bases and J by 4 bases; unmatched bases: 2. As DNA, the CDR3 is TGCGCCAGCAGTGAGTCTGGGACAGGATACAATGAGCAGTTCTTC. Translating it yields CASSESGTGYNEQFF.

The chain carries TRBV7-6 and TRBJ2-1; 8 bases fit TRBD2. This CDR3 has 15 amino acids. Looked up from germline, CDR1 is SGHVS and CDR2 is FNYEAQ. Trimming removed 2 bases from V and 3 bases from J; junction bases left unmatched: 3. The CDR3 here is CASSLLAGIYNEQFF. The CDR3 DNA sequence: TGTGCCAGCAGCTTATTAGCGGGGATCTACAATGAGCAGTTCTTC.

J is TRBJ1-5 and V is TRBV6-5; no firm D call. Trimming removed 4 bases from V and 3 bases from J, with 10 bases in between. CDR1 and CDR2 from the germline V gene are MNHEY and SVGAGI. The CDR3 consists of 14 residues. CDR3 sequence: CASSSERFNQPQHF. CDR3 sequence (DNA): TGTGCCAGCAGTTCAGAAAGGTTCAATCAGCCCCAGCATTTT.

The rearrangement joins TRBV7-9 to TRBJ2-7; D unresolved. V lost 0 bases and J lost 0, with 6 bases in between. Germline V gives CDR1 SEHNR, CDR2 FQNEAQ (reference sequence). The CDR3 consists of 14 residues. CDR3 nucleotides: TGTGCCAGCAGCTTAGCAGAAACCTCCTACGAGCAGTACTTC. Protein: CASSLAETSYEQYF.

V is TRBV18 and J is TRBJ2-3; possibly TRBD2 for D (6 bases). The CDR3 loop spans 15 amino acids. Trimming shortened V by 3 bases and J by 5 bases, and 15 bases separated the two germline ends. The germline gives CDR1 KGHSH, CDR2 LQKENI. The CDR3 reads CASSPNAGSGDTQYF. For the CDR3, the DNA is TGTGCCAGCTCACCTAATGCGGGGTCGGGAGATACGCAGTATTTT.

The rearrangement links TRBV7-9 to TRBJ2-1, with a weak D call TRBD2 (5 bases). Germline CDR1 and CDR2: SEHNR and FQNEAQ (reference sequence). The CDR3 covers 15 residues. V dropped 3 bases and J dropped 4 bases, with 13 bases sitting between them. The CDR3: CASSFRAGQYNEQFF. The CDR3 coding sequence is TGTGCCAGCAGCTTTCGTGCGGGCCAATACAATGAGCAGTTCTTC.

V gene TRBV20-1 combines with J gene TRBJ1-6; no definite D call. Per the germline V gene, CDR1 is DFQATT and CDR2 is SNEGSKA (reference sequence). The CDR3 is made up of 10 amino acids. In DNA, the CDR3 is TGCACTACAGCTAATTCACCCCTCCACTTT. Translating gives CTTANSPLHF.

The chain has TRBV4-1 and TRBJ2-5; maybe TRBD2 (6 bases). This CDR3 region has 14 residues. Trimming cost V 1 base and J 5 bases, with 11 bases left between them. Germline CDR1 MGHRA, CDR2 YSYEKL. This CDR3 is CASSQGGEPETQYF. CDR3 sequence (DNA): TGCGCCAGCAGCCAAGGCGGGGAACCGGAGACCCAGTACTTC.

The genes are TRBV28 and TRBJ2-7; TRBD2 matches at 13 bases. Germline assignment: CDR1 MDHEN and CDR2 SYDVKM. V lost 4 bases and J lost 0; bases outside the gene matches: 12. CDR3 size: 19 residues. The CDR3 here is CASSSPPGLAGTHSYEQYF. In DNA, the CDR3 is TGTGCCAGCAGTTCTCCTCCGGGACTAGCGGGAACCCACTCCTACGAGCAGTACTTC.

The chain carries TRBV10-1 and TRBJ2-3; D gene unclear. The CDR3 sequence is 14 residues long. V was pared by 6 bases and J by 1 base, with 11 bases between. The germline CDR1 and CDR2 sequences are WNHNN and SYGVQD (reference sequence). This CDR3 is CASSQGQGTDTQYF. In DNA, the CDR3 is TGCGCCAGCAGCCAAGGTCAAGGCACAGATACGCAGTATTTT.

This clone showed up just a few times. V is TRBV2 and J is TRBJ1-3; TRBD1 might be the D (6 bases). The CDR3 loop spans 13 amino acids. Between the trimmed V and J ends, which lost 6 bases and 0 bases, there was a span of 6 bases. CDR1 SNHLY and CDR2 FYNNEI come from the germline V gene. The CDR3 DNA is TGTGCCAGCAGGGACAGCTCTGGAAACACCATATATTTT. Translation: CASRDSSGNTIYF.

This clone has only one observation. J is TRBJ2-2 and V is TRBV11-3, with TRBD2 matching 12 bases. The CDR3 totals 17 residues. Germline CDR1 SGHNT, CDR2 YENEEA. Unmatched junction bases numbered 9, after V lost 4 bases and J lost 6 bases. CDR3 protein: CASSSTRLAGDPGELFF. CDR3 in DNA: TGTGCCAGCAGCTCAACACGACTAGCGGGAGACCCCGGGGAGCTGTTTTTT.

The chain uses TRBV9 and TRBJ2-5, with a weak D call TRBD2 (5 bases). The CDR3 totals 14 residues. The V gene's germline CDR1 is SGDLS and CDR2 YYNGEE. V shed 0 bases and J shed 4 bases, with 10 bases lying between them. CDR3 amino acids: CASSVEGRGETQYF. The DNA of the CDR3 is TGTGCCAGCAGCGTAGAAGGGAGAGGAGAGACCCAGTACTTC.